The source of this T cell receptor beta chain is a study of cytomegalovirus exposure and HLA in healthy donors. In regard to this clone: Its antigen is undetermined.

The PCR contained 60 Vbeta and 13 Jbeta primers. Sequencing used immunoSEQ multiplex PCR; TCRdb keeps in-frame clones, though not all of them. This sample has 72,000 or so clones, with around 70% found just once. Notes on the study in general: The study put some 160 TCR beta chains on its list as cytomegalovirus-associated. Associated with HLA alleles at 0.05 false discovery rate in a later analysis were around 17,000 TCR beta sequences.

The J segment lost 3 bases and the V segment lost 2 bases, leaving 6 bases of the junction unmatched. The CDR3 is 15 residues long. Germline V gives CDR1 SGDLS, CDR2 YYNGEE. The clonotype was recovered from a human donor in good health. The chain joins TRBV9 to TRBJ2-3, with 7 bases lining up with TRBD1. Sequenced input: PBMCs. The CDR3 spells CASSVVDRDTDTQYF. CDR3 nucleotides: TGTGCCAGCAGCGTGGTAGACAGGGATACAGATACGCAGTATTTT.